The following is a T cell receptor beta chain sequence with its context. The antigen is not known. TCRdb redid the calling of the 5' RACE reads with MiXCR, one entry per CDR3 protein. The table records about 240,000 distinct CDR3 sequences, around 11% of them present only once. The CDR3 length is 14 residues. J gave up 3 bases and V 0 bases, and 2 bases lay outside the gene matches. This sample is drawn from a study of CD8 T cells in ankylosing spondylitis. Overall study results and limits: CD8+ cells made up the disease-linked clones, which were relatively rare in peripheral blood.

The sequence was obtained from a male donor with ankylosing spondylitis or in good health (not recorded which). The specimen was blood, either unsorted or a sorted T cell fraction (not recorded which). This chain joins TRBV12-3 or TRBV12-4 and TRBJ2-7; 7 positions match TRBD2. CDR3 coding DNA: TGTGCCAGCAGTTTAGCGGGAGGGTTCTACGAGCAGTACTTC. It translates to CASSLAGGFYEQYF.